A single sample gave rise to the 12 T cell receptor beta chains below, sequenced in a study of blood T cell repertoires in COVID-19. The data were produced by immunoSEQ multiplex PCR, yet TCRdb's version contains in-frame clones alone and is incomplete. The sample shows fewer than 55,000 clones, 81% of them seen only once. The sample taken for sequencing was peripheral blood. The receptors here all came from a woman older than 75 with COVID-19, enrolled during active disease.

The CDR3 is CASSARSGRADTQYF. The CDR3 nucleotides read TGCGCCAGCAGCGCGAGGAGCGGGAGGGCAGATACGCAGTATTTT. The chain couples TRBV5-1 to TRBJ2-3, with 10 bases fitting TRBD2. Germline V CDR1 and CDR2: SGHRS, YFSETQ. J lost 4 bases, V lost 4 bases, and 6 bases had no gene match. The CDR3 has 15 residues.

This chain connects TRBV5-1 to TRBJ1-1; 8 bases align to TRBD1. J was trimmed by 1 base and V by 0 bases; bases with no gene match: 11. The CDR3 sequence is 18 residues long. CDR1 is SGHRS and CDR2 is YFSETQ in the germline V gene. In DNA, the CDR3 is TGCGCCAGCAGCTTGGACCCTCCAGTAGGACAGGGGAACACTGAAGCTTTCTTT. Amino acids: CASSLDPPVGQGNTEAFF. Together with reference TRBV5-1 and TRBJ1-1, the CDR3 gives the full variable domain: KAGVTQTPRYLIKTRGQQVTLSCSPISGHRSVSWYQQTPGQGLQFLFEYFSETQRNKGNFPGRFSGRQFSNSRSEMNVSTLELGDSALYLCASSLDPPVGQGNTEAFFGQGTRLTVV.

This clone was detected a few times. This sequence joins TRBV5-1 and TRBJ2-6; D is uncertain. This CDR3 spans 15 amino acids. V lost 2 bases, J lost 0 bases, and 6 bases lay in between. Germline lookup yields CDR1 SGHRS and CDR2 YFSETQ. The CDR3 reads CASSFFSSGANVLTF. The DNA for the CDR3 is TGCGCCAGCAGCTTTTTTAGCTCTGGGGCCAACGTCCTGACTTTC.

The V gene is TRBV6-5, the J gene TRBJ2-5, with TRBD2 matching over 11 bases. The CDR3 has 14 amino acids. The germline V gene has CDR1 MNHEY and CDR2 SVGAGI. Trimming at V came to 5 bases and at J to 4 bases, leaving 3 bases not matched to a gene. The CDR3 protein is CASSHGTSGETQYF. Here the CDR3 DNA reads TGTGCCAGCAGTCACGGGACTAGCGGAGAGACCCAGTACTTC.

This chain links TRBV7-9 with TRBJ1-3; 11 bases agree with TRBD1. In germline, CDR1 is SEHNR, CDR2 FQNEAQ (reference sequence). This CDR3 is 18 amino acids long. The junction had 9 bases not matched to a gene; V was cut back by 3 bases and J by 2 bases. The CDR3 DNA is TGTGCCAGCAGCTTTGGCCTAATGGGACAGGGGGCTGGAAACACCATATATTTT. It encodes CASSFGLMGQGAGNTIYF.

There are a few counts of this clone. The genes are TRBV19 and TRBJ1-3, with D possibly matching TRBD1 (5 bases). Germline V gene data show CDR1 as LNHDA and CDR2 as SQIVND (reference sequence). CDR3 length: 16 residues. V dropped 5 bases and J dropped 1 base, with 15 bases sitting between them. Here the CDR3 DNA reads TGTGCCAGTAGTTGGCGGGACGCAGCTTCTGGAAACACCATATATTTT. Amino acids: CASSWRDAASGNTIYF.

The V gene is TRBV12-3 or TRBV12-4, the J gene TRBJ1-6; D not certain. Trimming cost V 3 bases and J 7 bases, with 7 bases left between them. The CDR3 spans 13 residues. The CDR3 region is CASSFVRNSPLHF. The CDR3 DNA follows: TGTGCCAGCAGTTTTGTACGGAATTCACCCCTCCACTTT.

This chain links TRBV5-1 with TRBJ2-2; D may be TRBD2 (6 bases). The germline V gene has CDR1 SGHRS and CDR2 YFSETQ. Trimming left V 1 base short and J 2 bases short, with 9 bases between. This CDR3 has 15 amino acids. CDR3 nucleotides: TGCGCCAGCAGCTTGCCTGCGGGAAACACCGGGGAGCTGTTTTTT. It is translated as CASSLPAGNTGELFF.

Only one count was recorded for this clone. The CDR3 here is CASSQDQGLNQPQHF. CDR3 nucleotides: TGTGCCAGCAGCCAAGATCAGGGACTCAATCAGCCCCAGCATTTT. The chain uses TRBV3-1 (or the pseudogene TRBV3-2) and TRBJ1-5, with D possibly being TRBD1 (5 bases). V dropped 0 bases and J dropped 3 bases, with 9 bases sitting between them. CDR3 length: 15 residues. Germline V CDR1 and CDR2: LGHDT, YNNKEL (reference sequence).

Only a few counts were recorded for this clone. For the CDR3, the DNA is TGTGCCAGCAGCCGTTGGGGGGGGAATACTTACGAGCAGTACTTC. It codes for CASSRWGGNTYEQYF. V is TRBV7-2 and J is TRBJ2-7; 7 positions match TRBD2. V dropped 5 bases and J dropped 4; count of bases not matched to a gene: 11. This CDR3 contains 15 residues. CDR1 SGHTA and CDR2 FQGNSA come from the germline V gene.

The V and J genes are TRBV7-9 and TRBJ2-7; 7 bases are a match to TRBD1. Germline V gene lookup returns CDR1 SEHNR and CDR2 FQNEAQ (reference sequence). V gave up 8 bases and J gave up 3 bases; unmatched junction bases: 7. The CDR3 contains 13 residues. In nucleotides, the CDR3 is TGTGCCAGCGGACCCCGGGACAGCTACGAGCAGTACTTC. Amino acid sequence: CASGPRDSYEQYF.

The rearrangement joins TRBV24-1 to TRBJ2-1; D gene uncertain. Germline CDR1 and CDR2: KGHDR and SFDVKD. Trimming left V 5 bases short and J 9 bases short, with 10 bases between. The CDR3 spans 12 residues. CDR3 region: CATSAPFGEQFF. As DNA, the CDR3 is TGTGCCACCAGTGCCCCTTTCGGTGAGCAGTTCTTC.